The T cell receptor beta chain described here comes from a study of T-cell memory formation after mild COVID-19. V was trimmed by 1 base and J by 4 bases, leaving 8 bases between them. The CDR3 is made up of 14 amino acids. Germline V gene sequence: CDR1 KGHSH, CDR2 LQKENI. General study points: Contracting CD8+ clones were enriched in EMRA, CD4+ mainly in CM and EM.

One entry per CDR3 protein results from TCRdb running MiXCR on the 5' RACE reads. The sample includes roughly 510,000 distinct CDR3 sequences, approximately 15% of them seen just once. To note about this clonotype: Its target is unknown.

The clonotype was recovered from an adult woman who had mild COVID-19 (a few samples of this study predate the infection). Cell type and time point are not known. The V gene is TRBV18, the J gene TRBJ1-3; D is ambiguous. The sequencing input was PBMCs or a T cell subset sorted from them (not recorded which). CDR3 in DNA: TGTGCCAGCTCACCACGAAGGGAAGGAAACACCATATATTTT. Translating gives CASSPRREGNTIYF.